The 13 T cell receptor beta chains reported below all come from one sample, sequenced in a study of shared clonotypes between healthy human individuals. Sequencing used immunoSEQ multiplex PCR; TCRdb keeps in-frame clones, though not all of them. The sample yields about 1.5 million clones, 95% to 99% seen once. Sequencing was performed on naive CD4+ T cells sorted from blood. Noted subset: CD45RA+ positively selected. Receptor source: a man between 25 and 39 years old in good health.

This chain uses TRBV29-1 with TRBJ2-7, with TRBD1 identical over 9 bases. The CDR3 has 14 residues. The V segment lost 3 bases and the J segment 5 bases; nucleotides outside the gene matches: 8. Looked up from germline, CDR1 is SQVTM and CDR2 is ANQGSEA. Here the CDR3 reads CSVDKAGQGDEQYF. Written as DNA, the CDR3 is TGCAGCGTTGACAAGGCGGGACAGGGAGACGAGCAGTACTTC.

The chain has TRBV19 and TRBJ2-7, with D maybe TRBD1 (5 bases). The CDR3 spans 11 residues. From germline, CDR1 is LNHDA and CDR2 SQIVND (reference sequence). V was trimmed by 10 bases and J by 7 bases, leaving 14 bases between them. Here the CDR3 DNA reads TGTGCCACGACCCAAAGGGGAGAGCAGTACTTC. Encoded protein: CATTQRGEQYF.

The chain's CDR3 is CASSYSPTGNIQYF. CDR3 nucleotide sequence: TGTGCCAGCAGTTACTCCCCGACAGGGAACATTCAGTACTTC. This chain links TRBV6-5 with TRBJ2-4; 7 bases agree with TRBD1. The CDR3 length is 14 residues. J was trimmed by 7 bases and V by 0 bases; bases with no gene match: 3. Germline lookup yields CDR1 MNHEY and CDR2 SVGAGI.

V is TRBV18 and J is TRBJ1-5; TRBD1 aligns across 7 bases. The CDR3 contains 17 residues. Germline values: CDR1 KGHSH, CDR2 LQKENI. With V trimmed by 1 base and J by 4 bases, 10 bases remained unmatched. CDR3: CASSPLSGTALNQPQHF. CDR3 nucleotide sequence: TGTGCCAGCTCACCACTCTCCGGGACAGCGCTTAATCAGCCCCAGCATTTT.

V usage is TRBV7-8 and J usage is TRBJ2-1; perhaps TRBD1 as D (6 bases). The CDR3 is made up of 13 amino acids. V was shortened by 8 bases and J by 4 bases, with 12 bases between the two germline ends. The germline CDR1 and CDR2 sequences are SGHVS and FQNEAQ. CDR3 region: CASAETGYNEQFF. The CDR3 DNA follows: TGTGCCAGCGCCGAAACAGGGTACAATGAGCAGTTCTTC.

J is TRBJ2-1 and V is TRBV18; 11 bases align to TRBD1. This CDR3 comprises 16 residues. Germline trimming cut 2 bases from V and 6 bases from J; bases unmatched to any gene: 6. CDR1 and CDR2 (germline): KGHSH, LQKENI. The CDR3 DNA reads TGTGCCAGCTCACCAGTAGTAGGACAGGGGGCCAATGAGCAGTTCTTC. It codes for CASSPVVGQGANEQFF.

The CDR3 nucleotides are TGTGCCAGCAGCCAAGATAAGGGACTAGCGGGACAGTCAGATACGCAGTATTTT. This gives the protein CASSQDKGLAGQSDTQYF. The rearrangement joins TRBV4-2 to TRBJ2-3; 13 positions match TRBD2. There are 18 residues in the CDR3. Germline V gene data show CDR1 as LGHNA and CDR2 as YNFKEQ. V lost 0 bases and J lost 4; bases outside the gene matches: 7.

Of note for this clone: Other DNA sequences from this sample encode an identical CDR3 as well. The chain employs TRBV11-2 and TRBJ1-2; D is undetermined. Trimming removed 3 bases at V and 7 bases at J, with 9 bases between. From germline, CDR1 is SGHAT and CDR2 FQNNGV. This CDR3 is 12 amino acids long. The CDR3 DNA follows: TGTGCCAGCAGCTTGGGGAGTGGTGGCTACACCTTC. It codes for CASSLGSGGYTF.

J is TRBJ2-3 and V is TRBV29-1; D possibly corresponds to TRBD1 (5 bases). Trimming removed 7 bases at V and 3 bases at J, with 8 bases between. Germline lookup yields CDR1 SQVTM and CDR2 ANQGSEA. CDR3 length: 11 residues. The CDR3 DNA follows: TGCAGCGCCCAGGGAACAGATACGCAGTATTTT. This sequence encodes CSAQGTDTQYF.

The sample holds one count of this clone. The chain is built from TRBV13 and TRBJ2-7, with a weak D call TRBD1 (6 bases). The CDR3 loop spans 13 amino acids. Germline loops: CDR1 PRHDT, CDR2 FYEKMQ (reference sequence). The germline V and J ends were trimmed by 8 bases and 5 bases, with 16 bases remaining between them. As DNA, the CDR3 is TGTGCCAGCGGCCGAGGACAGAGGGACGAGCAGTACTTC. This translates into CASGRGQRDEQYF.

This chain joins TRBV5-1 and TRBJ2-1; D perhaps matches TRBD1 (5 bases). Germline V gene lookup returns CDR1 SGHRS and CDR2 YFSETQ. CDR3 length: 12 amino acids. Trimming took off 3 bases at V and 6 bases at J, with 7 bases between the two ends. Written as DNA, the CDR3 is TGCGCCAGCAGCTCAGGGATCAATGAGCAGTTCTTC. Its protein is CASSSGINEQFF.

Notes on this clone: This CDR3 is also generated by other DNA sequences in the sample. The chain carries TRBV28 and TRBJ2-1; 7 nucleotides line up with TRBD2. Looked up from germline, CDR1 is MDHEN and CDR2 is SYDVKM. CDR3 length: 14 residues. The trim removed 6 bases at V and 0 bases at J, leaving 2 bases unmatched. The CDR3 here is CASSPGGSYNEQFF. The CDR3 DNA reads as TGTGCCAGCAGCCCGGGGGGCTCCTACAATGAGCAGTTCTTC.

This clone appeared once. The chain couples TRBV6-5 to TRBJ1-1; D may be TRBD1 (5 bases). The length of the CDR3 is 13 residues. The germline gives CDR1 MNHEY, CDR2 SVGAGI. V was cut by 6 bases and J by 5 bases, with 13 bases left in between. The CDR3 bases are TGTGCCAGCAGCCTGGGACCGACGACTGAAGCTTTCTTT. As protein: CASSLGPTTEAFF.